This T cell receptor beta chain came from a study of T cells in Graves' hyperthyroidism and ophthalmopathy. Study outcomes and limitations: Blood also carried most thyroid clonotypes expanded above 0.001. Ophthalmopathy was predicted by the model a median of approximately 6.6 months ahead of onset.

Researchers amplified the TCR beta CDR3 regions from RNA transcripts. HTBI primers were used for first-round RT-PCR of the TCR CDR3. TCRdb analysed the multiplex PCR reads with MiXCR anew, one entry per CDR3 protein. The table records about 260,000 distinct CDR3 sequences, roughly 15% of them present only once. V trimming: 4 bases; J trimming: 5 bases; junction bases outside the gene matches: 9. The CDR3 totals 16 residues. Germline V gene data show CDR1 as MDHEN and CDR2 as SYDVKM. On this clonotype: What it binds is unknown.

The V and J genes are TRBV28 and TRBJ1-5, with TRBD1 matching over 9 bases. Sequencing used blood. The sequence came from a woman aged 18-35 years with Graves' ophthalmopathy. The CDR3 sequence is CASSSLGTGFYQPQHF. In DNA form, the CDR3 reads TGTGCCAGCAGTTCTCTCGGGACAGGGTTCTATCAGCCCCAGCATTTT.